This T cell receptor (beta chain) was captured in a study of cytomegalovirus exposure and HLA in healthy donors. The overall study: For the approximately 430 genotyped donors, 80% to 90% fell within the Caucasian-associated ancestry cluster. Study-wide findings and caveats: High specificity and sensitivity for cytomegalovirus status were reported for the classifier. Apart from CMV serostatus, no immune exposure information was available. Later work found most CMV-associated TCR beta chains apparently HLA-restricted.

J was trimmed by 3 bases and V by 4 bases; bases with no gene match: 10. Germline V gives CDR1 MDHEN, CDR2 SYDVKM. This CDR3 has 16 amino acids. Both 60 Vbeta primers and 13 Jbeta primers went into the PCR. Some clones are missing from TCRdb's copy, which holds only in-frame ones; the method was immunoSEQ multiplex PCR. In the table there are around 190,000 clones, about 90% of which are singletons. A note on this clone: Its target is not known.

Sequencing was performed on PBMCs. The receptor was isolated from a boy aged 2 to 9 in good health and CMV-seronegative. The V and J genes are TRBV28 and TRBJ2-7; 9 nucleotides align to TRBD1. The CDR3 DNA reads TGTGCCAGCAGTTCCCTCCATGGGACAGGGAGCTACGAGCAGTACTTC. Translating gives CASSSLHGTGSYEQYF.